This T cell receptor (beta chain) was captured in a study of blood T cell repertoires in COVID-19. Study-level information: From the United States, Italy and Spain came samples of acute and convalescent COVID-19. T cells, B-cell-depleted T cells, or PBMCs provided the cDNA or gDNA that served as material.

In the original processing: Nucleated cell number was recorded as an estimate derived from reference gene primer amplification. Libraries were prepared by immunoSEQ multiplex PCR; TCRdb keeps only in-frame clonotypes and omits some of them. The DNA was the basis for D and trimming; V, J and clone size are from that table. The sample consists of 180,000 or so clones, approximately 85% of them appearing once. Germline loops: CDR1 SGHVS, CDR2 FNYEAQ. V gave up 1 base and J gave up 2 bases; unmatched junction bases: 7. This CDR3 contains 16 residues. The TCR was taken from a man between 40 and 49 years old who had recovered from COVID-19. V is TRBV7-6 and J is TRBJ1-1, with 7 bases that match TRBD1. Sequencing input: peripheral blood. The CDR3 loop is CASSLEGAGRNTEAFF. The CDR3, as DNA: TGTGCCAGCAGCTTAGAGGGGGCAGGGCGCAACACTGAAGCTTTCTTT.